This TCR beta chain was sequenced in a study of blood T cell repertoires in COVID-19. Study summary: COVID-19 samples from acute and convalescent phases originated in the United States, Italy and Spain. T cells, B-cell-depleted T cells, or PBMCs provided the cDNA or gDNA that served as material.

Source study methods: Reference gene primer amplification gave estimated nucleated cell counts. Sequenced by immunoSEQ multiplex PCR; TCRdb stores in-frame clones only, minus some. V, J and clone size are those of that table, while D and trimming were read from the DNA. The sample carries about 180,000 clones, roughly 82% recorded once. Sequencing used peripheral blood. The source of this sequence is a woman in her 70s with acute or convalescent COVID-19.

The CDR3: CASSARELAGESEQYF. The CDR3 nucleotides are TGTGCCAGCTCGGCCAGGGAACTAGCGGGAGAAAGTGAGCAGTACTTC. The chain couples TRBV18 to TRBJ2-7; TRBD2 matches at 11 bases. From germline, CDR1 is KGHSH and CDR2 LQKENI. CDR3 size: 16 residues. Unmatched junction bases numbered 14, after V lost 6 bases and J lost 7 bases.